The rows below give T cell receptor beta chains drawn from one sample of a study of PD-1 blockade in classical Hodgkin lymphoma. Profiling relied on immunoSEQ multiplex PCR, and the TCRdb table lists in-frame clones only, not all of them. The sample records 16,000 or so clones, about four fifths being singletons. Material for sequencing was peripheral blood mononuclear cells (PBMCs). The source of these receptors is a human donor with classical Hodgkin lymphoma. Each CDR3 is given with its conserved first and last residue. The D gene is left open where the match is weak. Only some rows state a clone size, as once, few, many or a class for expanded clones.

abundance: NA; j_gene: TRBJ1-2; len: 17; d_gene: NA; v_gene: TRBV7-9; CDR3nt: TGTGCCAGCAGCGAACCCCCCGTTTGGTTAGCTAACTATGGCTACACCTTC; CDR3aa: CASSEPPVWLANYGYTF
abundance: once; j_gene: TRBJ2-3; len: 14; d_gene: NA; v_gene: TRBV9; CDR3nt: TGTGCCAGCAGCGTTAGCGGAAAGCTAGATACGCAGTATTTT; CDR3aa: CASSVSGKLDTQYF
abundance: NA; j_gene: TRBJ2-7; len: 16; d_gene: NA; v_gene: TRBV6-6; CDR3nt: TGTGCCAGCAGTTACGGACCGGACACGAGCTCCTACGAGCAGTACTTC; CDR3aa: CASSYGPDTSSYEQYF
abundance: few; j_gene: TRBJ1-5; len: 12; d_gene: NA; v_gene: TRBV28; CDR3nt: TGTGCCAGCAGCCCCCGTTATCAGCCCCAGCATTTT; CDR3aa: CASSPRYQPQHF
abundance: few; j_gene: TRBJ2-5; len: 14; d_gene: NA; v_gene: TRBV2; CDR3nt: TGTGCCAGCACTGGTCAGACGTTGGTCGAGACCCAGTACTTC; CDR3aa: CASTGQTLVETQYF
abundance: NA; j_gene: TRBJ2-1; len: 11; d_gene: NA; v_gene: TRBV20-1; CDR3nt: TGCAGTGCTAGAGGGAACAATGAGCAGTTCTTC; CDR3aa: CSARGNNEQFF
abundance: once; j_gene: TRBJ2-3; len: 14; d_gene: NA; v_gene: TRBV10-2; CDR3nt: TGCGCCAGCAACGGCCCAGGGGGCACAGATACGCAGTATTTT; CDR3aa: CASNGPGGTDTQYF
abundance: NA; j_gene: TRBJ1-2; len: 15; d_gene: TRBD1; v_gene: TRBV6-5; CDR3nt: TGTGCCAGCAGTTACTCCTCAGGGGGCAACTATGGCTACACCTTC; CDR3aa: CASSYSSGGNYGYTF
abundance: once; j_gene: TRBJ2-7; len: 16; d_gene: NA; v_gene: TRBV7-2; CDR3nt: TGTGCCAGCAGCTTCGATGTCCGAAGCGCCTCCTACGAGCAGTACTTC; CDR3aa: CASSFDVRSASYEQYF
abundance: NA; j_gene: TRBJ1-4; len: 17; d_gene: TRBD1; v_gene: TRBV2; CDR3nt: TGTGCCAGCTCTTTGGCGCTACAGGGGGCGGCTAATGAAAAACTGTTTTTT; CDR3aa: CASSLALQGAANEKLFF
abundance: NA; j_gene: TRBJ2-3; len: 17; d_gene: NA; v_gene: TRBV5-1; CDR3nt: TGCGCCAGCAGCCCGTCTCAGCGACGGAAGTACAACGGTACGCAGTATTTT; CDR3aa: CASSPSQRRKYNGTQYF
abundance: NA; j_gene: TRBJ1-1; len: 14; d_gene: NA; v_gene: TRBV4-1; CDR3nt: TGCGCCAGCAGCCAAGTTATCGAGAACACTGAAGCTTTCTTT; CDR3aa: CASSQVIENTEAFF
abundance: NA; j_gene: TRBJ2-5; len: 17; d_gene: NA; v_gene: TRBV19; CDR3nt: TGTGCCAGTAGTATAGGGGGACCATCCTTCATGGGGGAGACCCAGTACTTC; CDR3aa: CASSIGGPSFMGETQYF
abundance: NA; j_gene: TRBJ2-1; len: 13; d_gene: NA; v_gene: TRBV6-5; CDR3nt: TGTGCCAGCAGTTACGGGACCTCTAATGAGCAGTTCTTC; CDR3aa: CASSYGTSNEQFF